The 8 T cell receptor beta chains below all came from one sample that was sequenced in a study of early T cells in non-severe SARS-CoV-2 infection. TCRdb passed the 5' RACE reads through MiXCR, listing each CDR3 protein once. The table lists some 22,000 distinct CDR3 sequences, roughly 4.5% of them singletons. Sequencing was carried out using whole blood. The receptors derive from an adult who was a healthcare worker with PCR-confirmed SARS-CoV-2 infection or an uninfected control (not recorded which).

This sequence joins TRBV29-1 and TRBJ1-5, with D possibly being TRBD1 (5 bases). Germline CDR1 is SQVTM and CDR2 is ANQGSEA. V was clipped by 8 bases and J by 5 bases, with 19 bases between them. This CDR3 region has 14 residues. The CDR3 DNA reads as TGCAGCCCCTCGACGGGGGGGTCCCATCAGCCCCAGCATTTT. It translates to CSPSTGGSHQPQHF. The full variable domain, its missing parts supplied by reference TRBV29-1 and TRBJ1-5, is SAVISQKPSRDICQRGTSLTIQCQVDSQVTMMFWYRQQPGQSLTLIATANQGSEATYESGFVIDKFPISRPNLTFSTLTVSNMSPEDSSIYLCSPSTGGSHQPQHFGDGTRLSIL.

This clonotype was counted between two and nine times. The chain uses TRBV6-1 and TRBJ1-5; D gene unclear. Germline assignment: CDR1 MNHNS and CDR2 SASEGT. The CDR3 covers 14 residues. V was cut by 7 bases and J by 2 bases, with 12 bases left in between. The chain's CDR3 is CASTGLDGNQPQHF. The CDR3 DNA follows: TGTGCCAGCACAGGACTCGATGGCAATCAGCCCCAGCATTTT.

This clonotype has at least ten counts. V gene TRBV7-3 combines with J gene TRBJ2-1, with 8 bases that match TRBD2. Germline V gives CDR1 SGHTA, CDR2 FQGTGA. V shed 0 bases and J 4 bases; nucleotides not matched to a gene: 2. This CDR3 comprises 15 residues. The CDR3 DNA follows: TGTGCCAGCAGCTTAACTACTAGCGGATACAATGAGCAGTTCTTC. Its protein product is CASSLTTSGYNEQFF.

Points on this clonotype: Being one base from a much bigger clone, this may be a read error. V is TRBV6-1 and J is TRBJ2-7; D could derive from TRBD1 or TRBD2 (5 bases each). Germline CDR1 is MNHNS and CDR2 is SASEGT. CDR3 length: 13 amino acids. Trimming left V 6 bases short and J 7 bases short, with 16 bases between. CDR3 loop: CASSRDPFWEQYF. DNA of the CDR3: TGTGCCAGCAGCAGGGACCCCTTTTGGGAGCAGTACTTC.

This clonotype is deemed medium-sized. V usage is TRBV23-1 and J usage is TRBJ1-5; maybe TRBD1 (5 bases). TRBV23-1 belongs to the ORF category, with a function that is uncertain. The V end was cut by 7 bases, the J end by 2 bases, with 15 bases between. The CDR3 runs 15 residues. CDR3 residues: CASNPAGTGNQPQHF. In DNA form, the CDR3 reads TGCGCCAGCAATCCGGCCGGGACGGGCAATCAGCCCCAGCATTTT.

This clonotype was counted ten times or more. The J gene is TRBJ1-1, the V gene TRBV12-3 or TRBV12-4; D gene ambiguous. V shed 5 bases and J shed 2 bases, with 9 bases lying between them. This CDR3 spans 13 amino acids. CDR3: CASSDHRNTEAFF. CDR3 coding DNA: TGTGCCAGCAGTGACCACAGAAACACTGAAGCTTTCTTT.

Only a few counts were recorded for this clonotype. This chain connects TRBV20-1 to TRBJ1-4, with 10 nucleotides matching TRBD1. With 1 base clipped from V and 7 bases from J, the junction kept 12 bases outside the gene matches. The CDR3 sequence is 17 residues long. The germline V gene encodes CDR1 DFQATT and CDR2 SNEGSKA (reference sequence). The CDR3 loop reads CSARGSGTGAFGEKLFF. DNA of the CDR3: TGCAGTGCTAGAGGGTCCGGGACAGGGGCATTTGGTGAAAAACTGTTTTTT.

In this sample, this clonotype turned up many times. This chain connects TRBV20-1 to TRBJ2-1; D not certain. CDR1 is DFQATT and CDR2 is SNEGSKA in the germline V gene (reference sequence). The CDR3 has 11 residues. V lost 3 bases and J lost 7, with 7 bases in between. CDR3 DNA sequence: TGCAGTGCTAGTCAGATAAATGAGCAGTTCTTC. Translated: CSASQINEQFF.